This T cell receptor beta chain was sequenced in a study of PD-1 blockade in classical Hodgkin lymphoma. Study-wide results and caveats: Partial responders and progressors had significantly lower baseline TCR diversity. A significant rise in TCR diversity was seen by C4D1 for CD4+ cells but not for CD8+ cells. Although disease activity or prior therapy may be involved, causes of the repertoire differences remain undefined.

Each and every patient relapsed after autologous stem cell transplantation, and patients got differing brentuximab vedotin exposure. TCRdb keeps only in-frame clones here, not all; method: immunoSEQ multiplex PCR. The table has about 150,000 clones, about 78% seen once. As concerns this clone: The target antigen is unknown.

Trimming stripped 6 bases from V and 5 bases from J, with 13 bases between. Germline V CDR1 and CDR2: SNHLY, FYNNEI. The CDR3 is 13 residues long. The source material was peripheral blood mononuclear cells (PBMCs), sampled before the second cycle of nivolumab. This clonotype was sampled from a human donor with classical Hodgkin lymphoma. The chain links TRBV2 to TRBJ2-5; a possible D gene is TRBD1 (5 bases). CDR3 coding DNA: TGTGCCAGCAGAGTACAGGTCGGGGAGACCCAGTACTTC. Its protein is CASRVQVGETQYF. Combining the CDR3 with reference TRBV2 and TRBJ2-5 gives the whole variable domain EPEVTQTPSHQVTQMGQEVILRCVPISNHLYFYWYRQILGQKVEFLVSFYNNEISEKSEIFDDQFSVERPDGSNFTLKIRSTKLEDSAMYFCASRVQVGETQYFGPGTRLLVL.